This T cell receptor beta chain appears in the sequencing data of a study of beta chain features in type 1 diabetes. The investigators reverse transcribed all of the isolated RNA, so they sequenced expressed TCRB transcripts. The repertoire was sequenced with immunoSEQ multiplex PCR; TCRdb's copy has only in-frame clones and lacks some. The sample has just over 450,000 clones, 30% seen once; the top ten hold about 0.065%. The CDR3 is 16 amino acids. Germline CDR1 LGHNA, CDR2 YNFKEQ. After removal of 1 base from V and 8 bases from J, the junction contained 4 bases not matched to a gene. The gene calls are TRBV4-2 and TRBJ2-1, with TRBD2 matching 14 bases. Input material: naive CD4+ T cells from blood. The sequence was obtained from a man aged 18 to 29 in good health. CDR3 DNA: TGTGCCAGCAGCCAAGTCGGGACTAGCGGGAGAGATGAGCAGTTCTTC. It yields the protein CASSQVGTSGRDEQFF.